The source of this T cell receptor (beta chain) is a study of T cells in localized non-small cell lung cancer. This clone was detected once. Measured with immunoSEQ multiplex PCR; TCRdb has only the in-frame clones, and not every one. The sample records tens of thousands of clones, 80% to 90% being singletons. Unmatched junction bases numbered 15, after V lost 3 bases and J lost 2 bases. CDR1 and CDR2 from the germline V gene are SGHNT and YENEEA. The CDR3 is 19 residues long. The sample in question was peripheral blood, obtained before any cancer treatment. The source is a man aged 35-75 years with stage I squamous cell lung carcinoma. V and J are TRBV11-3 and TRBJ2-2; 7 bases align to TRBD2. CDR3: CASSFLFSGPGGNTGELFF. Written as DNA, the CDR3 is TGTGCCAGCAGCTTTCTTTTCTCAGGGCCGGGAGGCAACACCGGGGAGCTGTTTTTT. Using reference TRBV11-3 and TRBJ2-2 for the parts outside the CDR3, the full variable domain is EAGVVQSPRYKIIEKKQPVAFWCNPISGHNTLYWYLQNLGQGPELLIRYENEEAVDDSQLPKDRFSAERLKGVDSTLKIQPAELGDSAVYLCASSFLFSGPGGNTGELFFGEGSRLTVL.